These T cell receptor beta chains were read from a single sample in a study of blood T cell repertoires in COVID-19. Generated by immunoSEQ multiplex PCR, the TCRdb table keeps only in-frame clones and is missing some. This sample carries hundreds of thousands of clones, approximately 86% of them seen once, and the ten largest clones take 2% to 2.5%. The sample taken for sequencing was peripheral blood. The receptors derive from a woman aged 25 to 45 who had recovered from COVID-19. Both conserved end residues are part of each CDR3. The D gene is left open where the match is weak. Clone size is stated in some rows and not others, as once, few, many or a class when expanded.

v_call: TRBV13
j_call: TRBJ1-1
d_call: -
clone_size: -
cdr3_aa: CASSLLNTEAFF
cdr3_nt: TGTGCCAGCAGCTTACTAAACACTGAAGCTTTCTTT

v_call: TRBV28
j_call: TRBJ1-6
d_call: TRBD1
clone_size: -
cdr3_aa: CASSPGQGNSPLHF
cdr3_nt: TGTGCCAGTTCGCCGGGACAGGGGAATTCACCCCTCCACTTT

v_call: TRBV29-1
j_call: TRBJ1-3
d_call: TRBD1
clone_size: -
cdr3_aa: CSAKGQGEVNTIYF
cdr3_nt: TGCAGCGCAAAAGGACAGGGAGAAGTGAACACCATATATTTT

v_call: TRBV15
j_call: TRBJ2-1
d_call: TRBD2
clone_size: once
cdr3_aa: CATSRGPQLAGGGNEQFF
cdr3_nt: TGTGCCACCAGCAGAGGACCTCAACTAGCGGGAGGGGGCAATGAGCAGTTCTTC

v_call: TRBV11-2
j_call: TRBJ2-7
d_call: -
clone_size: -
cdr3_aa: CASSPDSNGLYEQYF
cdr3_nt: TGTGCCAGCAGCCCGGACAGTAACGGCCTCTACGAGCAGTACTTC

v_call: TRBV19
j_call: TRBJ1-5
d_call: TRBD1
clone_size: once
cdr3_aa: CASRLGGQGNQPQHF
cdr3_nt: TGTGCCAGTCGTCTCGGGGGACAGGGGAATCAGCCCCAGCATTTT

v_call: TRBV10-3
j_call: TRBJ2-7
d_call: TRBD1
clone_size: -
cdr3_aa: CAISESTPGQVSPEQYF
cdr3_nt: TGTGCCATCAGTGAGTCGACCCCCGGACAGGTATCACCCGAGCAGTACTTC

v_call: TRBV29-1
j_call: TRBJ2-5
d_call: TRBD1
clone_size: -
cdr3_aa: CSVDRGIRETQYF
cdr3_nt: TGCAGCGTTGACAGGGGGATCCGGGAGACCCAGTACTTC

v_call: TRBV24-1
j_call: TRBJ1-2
d_call: TRBD1
clone_size: -
cdr3_aa: CATSQTPTGGNYGYTF
cdr3_nt: TGTGCCACCAGTCAGACCCCGACAGGGGGCAACTATGGCTACACCTTC

v_call: TRBV3-1/TRBV3-2
j_call: TRBJ1-6
d_call: -
clone_size: -
cdr3_aa: CASSQDPGHNSPLHF
cdr3_nt: TGTGCCAGCAGCCAAGACCCAGGTCATAATTCACCCCTCCACTTT

v_call: TRBV25-1
j_call: TRBJ2-4
d_call: -
clone_size: -
cdr3_aa: CASSGLDGIQYF
cdr3_nt: TGTGCCAGCAGTGGACTGGATGGCATTCAGTACTTC

v_call: TRBV13
j_call: TRBJ2-7
d_call: -
clone_size: -
cdr3_aa: CASSLDDNYEQYF
cdr3_nt: TGTGCCAGCAGCTTAGATGACAACTACGAGCAGTACTTC

v_call: TRBV3-1/TRBV3-2
j_call: TRBJ2-3
d_call: -
clone_size: -
cdr3_aa: CASSQVTDTQYF
cdr3_nt: TGTGCCAGCAGCCAAGTAACAGATACGCAGTATTTT

v_call: TRBV19
j_call: TRBJ2-1
d_call: TRBD2
clone_size: once
cdr3_aa: CASSVGLAGHNEQFF
cdr3_nt: TGTGCCAGTAGTGTCGGACTAGCGGGTCACAATGAGCAGTTCTTC

v_call: TRBV20-1
j_call: TRBJ1-2
d_call: -
clone_size: -
cdr3_aa: CSARDREGYTF
cdr3_nt: TGCAGTGCTAGAGATCGTGAGGGCTACACCTTC

v_call: TRBV20-1
j_call: TRBJ2-7
d_call: TRBD1
clone_size: -
cdr3_aa: CSASETGQGTLEQYF
cdr3_nt: TGCAGTGCTAGTGAGACGGGACAGGGGACTCTCGAGCAGTACTTC

v_call: TRBV28
j_call: TRBJ1-4
d_call: TRBD1
clone_size: -
cdr3_aa: CASSNGQGGFEKLFF
cdr3_nt: TGTGCCAGCAGCAATGGACAGGGAGGGTTTGAAAAACTGTTTTTT

v_call: TRBV7-2
j_call: TRBJ1-6
d_call: -
clone_size: -
cdr3_aa: CASSSRQDNSPLHF
cdr3_nt: TGTGCCAGCAGCTCGCGACAGGATAATTCACCCCTCCACTTT

v_call: TRBV2
j_call: TRBJ2-5
d_call: TRBD2
clone_size: -
cdr3_aa: CASREGLAGGRETQYF
cdr3_nt: TGTGCCAGCAGGGAAGGACTAGCGGGGGGGAGGGAGACCCAGTACTTC

v_call: TRBV12-3/TRBV12-4
j_call: TRBJ1-2
d_call: -
clone_size: few
cdr3_aa: CASSRDSYGYTF
cdr3_nt: TGTGCCAGCAGTCGCGACAGCTATGGCTACACCTTC

v_call: TRBV30
j_call: TRBJ1-4
d_call: -
clone_size: -
cdr3_aa: CAWNRLATNEKLFF
cdr3_nt: TGTGCCTGGAACCGCCTAGCAACTAATGAAAAACTGTTTTTT

v_call: TRBV18
j_call: TRBJ1-3
d_call: TRBD1
clone_size: -
cdr3_aa: CASSPRTGLSSGNTIYF
cdr3_nt: TGTGCCAGCTCACCGAGGACAGGACTCAGCTCTGGAAACACCATATATTTT

v_call: TRBV7-9
j_call: TRBJ1-5
d_call: -
clone_size: -
cdr3_aa: CASTMTDSNQPQHF
cdr3_nt: TGTGCCAGCACCATGACAGATAGCAATCAGCCCCAGCATTTT

v_call: TRBV28
j_call: TRBJ2-3
d_call: TRBD1
clone_size: -
cdr3_aa: CASRTGGEDTQYF
cdr3_nt: TGTGCCAGCAGGACAGGGGGCGAAGATACGCAGTATTTT

v_call: TRBV16
j_call: TRBJ2-1
d_call: -
clone_size: -
cdr3_aa: CASSLEGEQFF
cdr3_nt: TGTGCCAGCAGCCTGGAGGGAGAGCAGTTCTTC

v_call: TRBV14
j_call: TRBJ1-6
d_call: TRBD1
clone_size: -
cdr3_aa: CASSQDQGTASPLHF
cdr3_nt: TGTGCCAGCAGCCAAGATCAGGGGACAGCTTCACCCCTCCACTTT

v_call: TRBV11-2
j_call: TRBJ2-2
d_call: -
clone_size: -
cdr3_aa: CASSFTGGTGELFF
cdr3_nt: TGTGCCAGCAGCTTCACCGGGGGCACCGGGGAGCTGTTTTTT

v_call: TRBV6-5
j_call: TRBJ1-3
d_call: -
clone_size: -
cdr3_aa: CASNLDSNSGNTIYF
cdr3_nt: TGTGCCAGCAACCTGGACAGCAACTCTGGAAACACCATATATTTT

v_call: TRBV11-2
j_call: TRBJ1-3
d_call: -
clone_size: -
cdr3_aa: CASSLAGNTIYF
cdr3_nt: TGTGCCAGCAGCTTAGCAGGAAACACCATATATTTT

v_call: TRBV19
j_call: TRBJ2-3
d_call: -
clone_size: -
cdr3_aa: CASSIGLLGGPGDTQYF
cdr3_nt: TGTGCCAGTAGTATAGGACTTTTGGGAGGCCCCGGAGATACGCAGTATTTT

v_call: TRBV18
j_call: TRBJ2-7
d_call: TRBD1
clone_size: -
cdr3_aa: CASSPRTGGYEQYF
cdr3_nt: TGTGCCAGCTCACCACGGACAGGGGGCTACGAGCAGTACTTC

v_call: TRBV7-9
j_call: TRBJ2-4
d_call: -
clone_size: -
cdr3_aa: CASSLPLPGKNIQYF
cdr3_nt: TGTGCCAGCAGCTTACCCCTTCCGGGCAAAAACATTCAGTACTTC

v_call: TRBV2
j_call: TRBJ1-1
d_call: -
clone_size: -
cdr3_aa: CASSPDSGSLAFF
cdr3_nt: TGTGCCAGCAGCCCGGACAGTGGCTCGTTGGCTTTCTTT

v_call: TRBV3-1/TRBV3-2
j_call: TRBJ1-3
d_call: TRBD1
clone_size: -
cdr3_aa: CASSLGTAGNTIYF
cdr3_nt: TGTGCCAGCAGCCTGGGGACAGCAGGAAACACCATATATTTT

v_call: TRBV19
j_call: TRBJ1-3
d_call: TRBD1
clone_size: -
cdr3_aa: CASSGLTGDNGNTIYF
cdr3_nt: TGTGCCAGTAGTGGACTGACAGGGGACAATGGAAACACCATATATTTT

v_call: TRBV29-1
j_call: TRBJ2-7
d_call: -
clone_size: -
cdr3_aa: CSVEDREHEQYF
cdr3_nt: TGCAGCGTTGAAGATCGGGAACACGAGCAGTACTTC

v_call: TRBV9
j_call: TRBJ1-2
d_call: TRBD1
clone_size: once
cdr3_aa: CASSLGQGSNYGYTF
cdr3_nt: TGTGCCAGCAGTCTCGGACAGGGATCTAACTATGGCTACACCTTC

v_call: TRBV2
j_call: TRBJ2-3
d_call: TRBD2
clone_size: -
cdr3_aa: CASGGTSGFSTDTQYF
cdr3_nt: TGTGCCAGCGGGGGGACTAGCGGGTTTAGCACAGATACGCAGTATTTT

v_call: TRBV4-3
j_call: TRBJ1-2
d_call: -
clone_size: -
cdr3_aa: CASSRNSGLQGYTF
cdr3_nt: TGCGCCAGCAGCCGGAACTCGGGACTTCAGGGCTACACCTTC

v_call: TRBV19
j_call: TRBJ1-1
d_call: -
clone_size: -
cdr3_aa: CASSIAAGGTEAFF
cdr3_nt: TGTGCCAGTAGTATCGCAGCGGGGGGGACTGAAGCTTTCTTT

v_call: TRBV9
j_call: TRBJ2-2
d_call: TRBD2
clone_size: -
cdr3_aa: CASSPNLAGNTGELFF
cdr3_nt: TGTGCCAGCAGCCCTAATCTAGCGGGGAACACCGGGGAGCTGTTTTTT

v_call: TRBV18
j_call: TRBJ2-1
d_call: -
clone_size: -
cdr3_aa: CASSPEGQVQFF
cdr3_nt: TGTGCCAGCTCACCGGAGGGTCAGGTTCAGTTCTTC

v_call: TRBV4-1
j_call: TRBJ1-1
d_call: -
clone_size: -
cdr3_aa: CASSLPGGESEAFF
cdr3_nt: TGCGCCAGCAGCCTACCGGGGGGCGAATCTGAAGCTTTCTTT

v_call: TRBV6-2/TRBV6-3
j_call: TRBJ2-1
d_call: TRBD2
clone_size: -
cdr3_aa: CASSLSSASGSYEQFF
cdr3_nt: TGTGCCAGCAGTTTGTCCTCGGCTAGCGGGAGCTATGAGCAGTTCTTC

v_call: TRBV7-8
j_call: TRBJ2-3
d_call: -
clone_size: -
cdr3_aa: CASSFGLSTDTQYF
cdr3_nt: TGTGCCAGCAGCTTTGGACTGAGCACAGATACGCAGTATTTT

v_call: TRBV10-1
j_call: TRBJ1-2
d_call: -
clone_size: -
cdr3_aa: CASSDSVYGYTF
cdr3_nt: TGCGCCAGCAGTGATTCGGTCTATGGCTACACCTTC

v_call: TRBV21-1
j_call: TRBJ2-7
d_call: -
clone_size: -
cdr3_aa: CASSKEPFVLFYEQYF
cdr3_nt: TGTGCCAGCAGCAAAGAGCCCTTTGTGCTTTTTTACGAGCAGTACTTC

v_call: TRBV28
j_call: TRBJ2-7
d_call: -
clone_size: -
cdr3_aa: CASSLHPGGGFSYEQYF
cdr3_nt: TGTGCCAGCAGTTTACACCCCGGCGGGGGCTTTTCCTACGAGCAGTACTTC

v_call: TRBV2
j_call: TRBJ2-3
d_call: TRBD1
clone_size: -
cdr3_aa: CASTGQGMADTQYF
cdr3_nt: TGTGCCAGCACAGGACAGGGTATGGCAGATACGCAGTATTTT

v_call: TRBV10-1
j_call: TRBJ2-5
d_call: -
clone_size: -
cdr3_aa: CASSGLKKETQYF
cdr3_nt: TGCGCCAGCAGTGGACTAAAAAAAGAGACCCAGTACTTC

v_call: TRBV7-9
j_call: TRBJ1-4
d_call: TRBD1
clone_size: -
cdr3_aa: CASSSPGQNEKLFF
cdr3_nt: TGTGCCAGCAGCTCTCCGGGACAGAATGAAAAACTGTTTTTT

v_call: TRBV20-1
j_call: TRBJ2-1
d_call: TRBD2
clone_size: -
cdr3_aa: CSASPSGREGEQFF
cdr3_nt: TGCAGTGCTAGTCCAAGCGGGAGGGAAGGTGAGCAGTTCTTC

v_call: TRBV28
j_call: TRBJ1-2
d_call: -
clone_size: -
cdr3_aa: CASSGRNTGDYGYTF
cdr3_nt: TGTGCCAGCAGTGGAAGAAACACAGGTGACTATGGCTACACCTTC

v_call: TRBV6-6
j_call: TRBJ1-5
d_call: -
clone_size: -
cdr3_aa: CASRADSNSNQPQHF
cdr3_nt: TGTGCCAGCAGGGCCGACAGTAATAGCAATCAGCCCCAGCATTTT

v_call: TRBV4-3
j_call: TRBJ2-7
d_call: TRBD2
clone_size: many
cdr3_aa: CASSLSREVHEQYF
cdr3_nt: TGCGCCAGCAGCCTCTCGCGGGAGGTGCACGAGCAGTACTTC

v_call: TRBV7-8
j_call: TRBJ1-5
d_call: -
clone_size: -
cdr3_aa: CASSLVPPRGDAVQPQHF
cdr3_nt: TGTGCCAGCAGCTTAGTACCACCGCGGGGGGATGCGGTTCAGCCCCAGCATTTT

v_call: TRBV24-1
j_call: TRBJ2-1
d_call: -
clone_size: -
cdr3_aa: CATSVTTAGKQFF
cdr3_nt: TGTGCCACCAGTGTTACCACAGCGGGCAAGCAGTTCTTC

v_call: TRBV7-2
j_call: TRBJ2-7
d_call: TRBD2
clone_size: -
cdr3_aa: CASSLGLAGDEQYF
cdr3_nt: TGTGCCAGCAGCTTAGGGCTAGCGGGGGACGAGCAGTACTTC